This TCR beta chain was obtained from a study of shared clonotypes between healthy human individuals (dated by TCRdb to 2018 to 2020). About the study as a whole: Three men and a couple of women, aged 18 to 49 years, made up the cohort. For each donor, three plates each were used for CD4 naive and CD4 memory, two plates were used for CD8 naive, and one plate was used for CD8 memory. Blood TCR repertoires of four to six healthy adults were deeply sequenced to estimate repertoire size and the extent of clonotype sharing between individuals. To increase sequencing depth and limit assay-specific biases, different laboratories used diverse techniques to prepare libraries and sequence TCR repertoires. Leukapheresis yielded between about 0.85 and 9 billion PBMCs per donor. Overall study results and their limits: Even with the large sequencing depth, rarefaction of the sorted-subset datasets indicated that sequencing was incomplete. Because the study included a small number of donors, the genetic and exposure-history diversity represented was limited. Larger estimated clonotype richness was generally found for naive subsets than for memory subsets. Only blood was sampled, and tissue TCR repertoires likely differ from those in blood. Pairwise subsampling indicated that sequencing depth was expected to affect the degree of clonotype sharing among donors. Sharing across a few donors was observed for approximately 5% of naive CD4, around 3.5% of naive CD8, roughly 2.3% of memory CD4, and around 0.4% of memory CD8 clonotypes. Compared with non-shared clonotypes, the clonotypes found in all four sorted-subset donors had higher generation probabilities.

Points on this clone: No antigen is known for it. No per-base quality is available; no much larger clone lies one base away.

Its CDR3 holds 16 amino acids, cysteine through phenylalanine. Solely the CDR3 DNA is kept, with 48 bases framed from the first base. From V the trimming removes 4 bases and from J it removes 2 bases, while the gene matches leave 8 bases of the junction unaccounted for. Looking up the germline V gene (reference sequence) yields CDR1 SGHNT and CDR2 YYREEE. Using the deep immunoSEQ assay, TCR CDR3 regions were amplified from genomic DNA by multiplex PCR. Extracted genomic DNA from each cell subset was spread evenly across all wells of several immunoSEQ 96-well plates, with each plate serving as a replicate. For sorted subsets, around 200 ng genomic DNA, equal to about 30,000 T cell genomes, was loaded into each replicate PCR. The purified libraries were quantified using a Qubit 3.0 fluorometer, sized with a Bioanalyzer 2100, and then quantified again using the KAPA Library Quantification kit. Every immunoSEQ 96-well plate was sequenced on a separate single-read 150-cycle Illumina NextSeq 550 flow cell. Turning to the authors' computational methods: The immunoSEQ output contained only junctional sequences without quality scores, so filtering could not match that applied to full-length reads. Sequences were annotated with PyIR, a Python wrapper for IgBLAST v1.9, and V/J genes and CDR3 were assigned using IMGT germline references. Any read was removed if the V/J assignment was weak (E-value above 1e-6), the CDR3 was missing, or the read contained stop codons, out-of-frame junctions, or ambiguous translated residues. V3J clonotypes were defined by identical inferred V gene, J gene, and CDR3 amino acid sequence. To compute the percentage overlap between repertoires, the number of shared unique clonotypes was divided by the size of the smaller repertoire. RTK rarefaction, the Chao1 estimator, and Recon v2.1 estimates of unobserved clonotypes were used to assess repertoire richness. Generation probabilities for all TCRbeta clonotypes obtained by the gDNA method from a handful of donors were computed using OLGA. TCRdb took over this immuneACCESS table, retaining in-frame rearrangements with V and J assigned. Such tables are incomplete; in checked studies, under half of the missing clones stem from an unresolved V gene, and the remainder is unexplained. The V and J calls and clone size are taken from that table; D and trimming were inferred from the DNA. The sample table shows under 1 million clones, and about 96% are seen once. Roughly 0.23% of the sample is held by the ten biggest clonotypes.

For the CD8 naive samples, CD45RO-negative cells were positively selected for CCR7, yielding a CD45RA+CCR7+ population from which TemRA cells were excluded. The donors were healthy, HIV-negative adults with no recently reported acute infections or vaccinations. Only Caucasian adults living in Nashville, Tennessee, USA were represented among the donors. Blood was collected by leukapheresis, and PBMCs were isolated by Ficoll-Histopaque density gradient centrifugation and then cryopreserved in liquid nitrogen vapor phase. Analytical flow cytometry was used to check the purity and quantity of every magnetically sorted T cell population. From each sorted fraction, genomic DNA was isolated and quantified by UV absorbance on a Nanodrop 2000c.

The receptor chain draws on TRBV5-4 and TRBJ2-1, and TRBD2 matches 8 of the central bases. The TCR sequence derives from a man aged 25-45 years in good health. The specimen was naive CD8+ T cells sorted from blood. The cell subset or site label, as the study defines it: CD45RA+CCR7+. The sequence in DNA is TGTGCCAGCAGCCCGAGAACGGGACTAGCCTACAATGAGCAGTTCTTC. It translates as CASSPRTGLAYNEQFF.